The 9 T cell receptor beta chains below were found in one sample sequenced in a study of cytomegalovirus exposure and HLA in healthy donors. The data were produced by immunoSEQ multiplex PCR, yet TCRdb's version contains in-frame clones alone and is incomplete. This table holds 160,000 or so clones, about 87% found once. Sequencing was performed on PBMCs. These receptors were collected from a woman in her twenties or thirties in good health and CMV-seronegative.

The count of this clone is one. CDR3 nucleotides: TGTGCCAGTAGTATAAGCCAGGGCGGTGGCTACACCTTC. Translation: CASSISQGGGYTF. The chain joins TRBV19 to TRBJ1-2; a possible D gene is TRBD1 (5 bases). Germline CDR1 and CDR2: LNHDA and SQIVND (reference sequence). This CDR3 region has 13 residues. Trimming cost V 2 bases and J 7 bases, with 11 bases left between them.

The V call is TRBV5-4, the J call TRBJ2-1; 9 bases align to TRBD1. Per germline, CDR1 SGHNT and CDR2 YYREEE (reference sequence). V lost 3 bases to trimming and J lost 6 bases; unmatched junction nucleotides: 10. There are 16 residues in the CDR3. CDR3 DNA sequence: TGTGCCAGCAGCTCCGCCCGGGACAGGGTAACCAATGAGCAGTTCTTC. This gives the protein CASSSARDRVTNEQFF.

This chain uses TRBV7-9 with TRBJ1-1, with 8 bases aligning to TRBD1. Losses at the gene ends were 6 bases for V and 1 base for J; bases not matched to a gene: 10. CDR1 and CDR2 from the germline V gene are SEHNR and FQNEAQ (reference sequence). The CDR3 has 16 amino acids. CDR3 residues: CASRGYGQGRNTEAFF. For the CDR3, the DNA is TGTGCCAGCAGGGGCTACGGACAGGGTAGGAACACTGAAGCTTTCTTT.

The genes are TRBV5-8 and TRBJ2-7, with a weak D call TRBD1 (6 bases). The length of the CDR3 is 15 residues. In germline, CDR1 is SGHTS, CDR2 YDEGEE. The V end lost 2 bases, the J end lost 3 bases, and 15 bases lay between the germline ends. CDR3 residues: CASSFFKGQDYEQYF. In DNA, the CDR3 is TGTGCCAGCAGCTTTTTTAAGGGACAAGACTACGAGCAGTACTTC.

The rearrangement joins TRBV5-1 to TRBJ1-4; tentatively, D is TRBD1 (5 bases). From germline, CDR1 is SGHRS and CDR2 YFSETQ. V was shortened by 5 bases and J by 7 bases, with 12 bases between the two germline ends. This CDR3 comprises 13 residues. The CDR3 reads CASRIGASEKLFF. CDR3 DNA sequence: TGCGCCAGCAGAATTGGGGCCAGTGAAAAACTGTTTTTT.

The rearrangement joins TRBV27 to TRBJ1-5; TRBD1 is a possible D gene (5 bases). Germline V gives CDR1 MNHEY, CDR2 SMNVEV (reference sequence). There are 15 residues in the CDR3. V lost 3 bases to trimming and J lost 4 bases, with 13 bases between them. The CDR3 spells CASSLAGPNNQPQHF. The DNA for the CDR3 is TGTGCCAGCAGTTTGGCGGGGCCCAATAATCAGCCCCAGCATTTT.

This clone came up once. This sequence joins TRBV7-8 and TRBJ1-1; TRBD1 might be the D (5 bases). CDR3 size: 17 residues. The ends were cut back, 4 bases at V and 4 bases at J, with 22 bases in the middle. Germline assignment: CDR1 SGHVS and CDR2 FQNEAQ. The CDR3 DNA reads TGTGCCAGCAGCTCTACGGTCGGGGGGTTGTTCGGCACTGAAGCTTTCTTT. Its protein is CASSSTVGGLFGTEAFF.

A word on this clone: At one boundary the junction diverges from the germline segment, which might be a read error. This chain uses TRBV2 with TRBJ2-5; tentative D call: TRBD2 (5 bases). CDR3 length: 15 residues. Germline assignment: CDR1 SNHLY and CDR2 FYNNEI. CDR3 DNA sequence: TGTGCCAGCAGGGAAGACCCTAGCTCGTTCGAGACCCAGTACTTC. Translation gives CASREDPSSFETQYF.

The rearrangement uses TRBV15 and TRBJ2-7; 11 bases agree with TRBD1. The CDR3 totals 14 residues. The trim removed 5 bases at V and 6 bases at J, leaving 6 bases unmatched. Germline assignment: CDR1 LNHNV and CDR2 YYDKDF (reference sequence). The DNA of the CDR3 is TGTGCCACCAGCCCCTCCGGGACAGGGGGCGAGCAGTACTTC. This sequence encodes CATSPSGTGGEQYF.